This TCR beta chain was observed in a study of blood T cell repertoires in COVID-19. For the study at large: Acute and convalescent COVID-19 samples came from the United States, Italy and Spain.

Per the authors' pipeline: The assay estimated nucleated cells by amplifying reference gene primers. Repertoires were generated with immunoSEQ multiplex PCR, while TCRdb's copy carries only in-frame clones and drops some. The DNA gave D and trimming, while V, J and clone size come from that table. Of 200,000 to 250,000 clones in the sample, under 85% were seen once. Germline trimming cut 5 bases from V and 5 bases from J; bases unmatched to any gene: 16. Germline CDR1 and CDR2: SGHAT and FQNNGV. This CDR3 spans 17 amino acids. The sequenced material came from peripheral blood. The genes are TRBV11-2 and TRBJ2-5; 8 positions match TRBD2. This TCR was sampled from a woman aged 40 to 50 with active or convalescent COVID-19. CDR3 protein: CASSPTISGGLVETQYF. In DNA, the CDR3 is TGTGCCAGCAGCCCTACTATCAGCGGGGGCTTGGTTGAGACCCAGTACTTC.